This TCR beta chain was observed in a study of blood T cell repertoires in COVID-19. Study-level information: PBMCs, B-cell-depleted T cells, or T cells provided the cDNA or gDNA that made up the material.

Libraries were prepared by immunoSEQ multiplex PCR; TCRdb keeps only in-frame clonotypes and omits some of them. The sample has 150,000 to 200,000 clones; roughly nine tenths are singletons. Trimming removed 3 bases from V and 3 bases from J; junction bases left unmatched: 3. This CDR3 region has 15 residues. Germline V gene data show CDR1 as MNHNS and CDR2 as SASEGT. The genes are TRBV6-1 and TRBJ1-4, with 8 bases aligning to TRBD1. The sequence came from a man aged 18-30 years with acute or convalescent COVID-19. Input material: peripheral blood. CDR3 in DNA: TGTGCCAGCAGTGATTGGACAGGGTCTAATGAAAAACTGTTTTTT. This sequence encodes CASSDWTGSNEKLFF.